This TCR beta chain appears in the sequencing data of a study of blood T cell repertoires in COVID-19 (dated by TCRdb to 2018 to 2021). About the investigation overall: Samples covering the acute and convalescent phases of COVID-19 were provided by collaborators in the United States, Italy and Spain. Subjects who had been exposed to COVID-19, were actively infected with it, or had recovered from it provided the deeply sampled blood TCRbeta repertoires that made up the dataset. A de-identified subject ID, COVID-19 status, age in years and sex were almost always included in the sample metadata. The samples were drawn from two sources: the first 160 participants of the ongoing ImmuneRACE study, and 950 to 1,500 subjects contributed by 6 global collaborators. The material from the prospective study consisted of cDNA or gDNA derived from T cells, B-cell-depleted T cells, or PBMCs. A freely available public database, intended as a resource for researchers studying the immune response to SARS-CoV-2, is where the repertoires were released. Where available, HLA class I and class II types were obtained from metadata supplied by the sample provider rather than from assay-based typing.

General findings and caveats noted by the study authors: How much clinical and demographic metadata was included differed by source and by participant, and the metadata was provided uncurated.

One collaborating source in Seattle enrolled patients during active infection and followed them longitudinally through the course of disease. Each collaborating institution followed its own protocols to collect whole blood in K2EDTA tubes. For TCRbeta analysis, collaborators shipped samples in one of three forms: frozen whole blood, isolated PBMCs, or DNA extracted from either of those sample types. The immunoSEQ Assay, a bias-controlled multiplex PCR, was used to amplify TCRbeta CDR3 regions from genomic DNA. Under the source paper's analysis protocol: Nucleated cell counts per sample were estimated from amplification of reference gene primers within the assay. To quantify the absolute abundance of each unique TCRbeta CDR3 rearrangement, sequence reads were collapsed and filtered. For each sample, productive Simpson clonality was calculated by taking the square root of Simpson's diversity index across productive rearrangements. Held by TCRdb, this immuneACCESS table contains in-frame sequences only and omits some clones. Under half of the omission traces to an unresolved V gene where checked; the cause of the rest is unknown. V and J calls and clone size are as listed in that table; D and trimming were resolved from the DNA. A total of roughly 200,000 clones appear in this sample, roughly 82% of them only once. Less than 9.5% of the sample rests with the top ten.

Here V drops 3 bases and J drops 8 bases, and the junction holds 12 bases not matched to any gene. Spanning cysteine to phenylalanine, the CDR3 consists of 15 amino acids. Only the CDR3 part of the read is kept: 45 bases, read in frame from the first base. The germline V gene yields SGHDN for CDR1 and FVKESK for CDR2. In regard to this clone: Its binding antigen is unknown. Base qualities were left out, and no much larger clone turns up one base away.

Sequenced input: peripheral blood. This sequence was found in a woman in her sixties with COVID-19, enrolled during active disease. In this chain, TRBV14 is recombined with TRBJ1-2; 7 central bases correspond to TRBD1. The CDR3 sequence is CASSQSFGTAAGYTF. The nucleotides are TGTGCCAGCAGCCAGTCATTTGGGACAGCTGCCGGCTACACCTTC. Full variable domain (CDR3 extended with the reference TRBV14 and TRBJ1-2 proteins): EAGVTQFPSHSVIEKGQTVTLRCDPISGHDNLYWYRRVMGKEIKFLLHFVKESKQDESGMPNNRFLAERTGGTYSTLKVQPAELEDSGVYFCASSQSFGTAAGYTFGSGTRLTVV.